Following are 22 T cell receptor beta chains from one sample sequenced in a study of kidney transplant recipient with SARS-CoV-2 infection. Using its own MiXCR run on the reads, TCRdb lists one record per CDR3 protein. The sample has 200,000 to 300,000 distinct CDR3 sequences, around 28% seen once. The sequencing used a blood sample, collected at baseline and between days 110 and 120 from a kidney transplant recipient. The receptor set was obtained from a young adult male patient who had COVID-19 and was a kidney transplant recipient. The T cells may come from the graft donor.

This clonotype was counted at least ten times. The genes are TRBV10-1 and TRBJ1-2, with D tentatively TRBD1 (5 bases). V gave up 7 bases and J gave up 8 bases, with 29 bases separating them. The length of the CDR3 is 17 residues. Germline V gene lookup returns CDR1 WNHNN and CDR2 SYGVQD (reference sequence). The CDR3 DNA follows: TGCGCCAGCAACAAGCCCAGGGCCGAGCGCCATGTTGACGGCTACACCTTC. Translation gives CASNKPRAERHVDGYTF.

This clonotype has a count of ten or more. The CDR3 reads CASSSRVGEAFF. The CDR3 DNA reads as TGCGCCAGCAGCTCCAGGGTGGGTGAAGCTTTCTTT. The chain is built from TRBV5-1 and TRBJ1-1; a weak D match, TRBD1 (5 bases). CDR3 length: 12 residues. Germline assignment: CDR1 SGHRS and CDR2 YFSETQ. The V gene lost 3 bases and the J gene lost 7 bases, with 10 bases spanning the gap. Looking up the rest from reference TRBV5-1 and TRBJ1-1 gives the full variable domain: KAGVTQTPRYLIKTRGQQVTLSCSPISGHRSVSWYQQTPGQGLQFLFEYFSETQRNKGNFPGRFSGRQFSNSRSEMNVSTLELGDSALYLCASSSRVGEAFFGQGTRLTVV.

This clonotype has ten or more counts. The CDR3 here is CASSRRLTLRKTYGYTF. The CDR3 nucleotides are TGTGCCAGCAGCCGGCGCCTCACCCTTCGAAAGACCTATGGCTACACCTTC. The chain employs TRBV3-1 and TRBJ1-2; no firm D call. Per the germline V gene, CDR1 is LGHDT and CDR2 is YNNKEL (reference sequence). CDR3 length: 17 residues. Trimming pared 4 bases from V and 4 bases from J, leaving 22 bases between. Filled out from reference TRBV3-1 and TRBJ1-2, the complete variable domain reads DTAVSQTPKYLVTQMGNDKSIKCEQNLGHDTMYWYKQDSKKFLKIMFSYNNKELIINETVPNRFSPKSPDKAHLNLHINSLELGDSAVYFCASSRRLTLRKTYGYTFGSGTRLTVV.

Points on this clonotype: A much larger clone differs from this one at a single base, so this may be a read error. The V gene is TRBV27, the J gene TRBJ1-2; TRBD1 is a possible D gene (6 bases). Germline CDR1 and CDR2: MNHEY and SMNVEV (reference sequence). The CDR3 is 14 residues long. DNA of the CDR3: TGTGCCAACAGTTTGAACAGGGACGACTATGGCTACACCTTC. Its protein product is CANSLNRDDYGYTF.

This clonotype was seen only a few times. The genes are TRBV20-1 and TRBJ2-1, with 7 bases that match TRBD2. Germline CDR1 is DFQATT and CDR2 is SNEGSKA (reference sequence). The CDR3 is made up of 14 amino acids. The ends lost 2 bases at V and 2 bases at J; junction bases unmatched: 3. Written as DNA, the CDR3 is TGCAGTGCTAGAATGGGGAGGGCCTACAATGAGCAGTTCTTC. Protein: CSARMGRAYNEQFF.

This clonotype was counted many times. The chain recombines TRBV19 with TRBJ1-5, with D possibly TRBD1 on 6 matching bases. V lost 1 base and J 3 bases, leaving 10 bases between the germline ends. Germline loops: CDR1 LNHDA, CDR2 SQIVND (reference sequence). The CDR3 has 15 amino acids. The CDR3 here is CASSIGGGTNQPQHF. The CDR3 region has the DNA TGTGCCAGTAGTATAGGGGGGGGCACCAATCAGCCCCAGCATTTT.

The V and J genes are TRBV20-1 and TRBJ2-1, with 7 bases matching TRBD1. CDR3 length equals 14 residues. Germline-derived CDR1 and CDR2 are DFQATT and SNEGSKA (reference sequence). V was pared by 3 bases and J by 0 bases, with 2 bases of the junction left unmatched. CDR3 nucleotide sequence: TGCAGTGCTAGCGGGACAGTCTCCTACAATGAGCAGTTCTTC. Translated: CSASGTVSYNEQFF.

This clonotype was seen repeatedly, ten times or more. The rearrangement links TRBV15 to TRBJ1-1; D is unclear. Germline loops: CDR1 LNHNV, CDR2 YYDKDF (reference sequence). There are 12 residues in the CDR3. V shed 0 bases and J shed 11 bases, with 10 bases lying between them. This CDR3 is CATSRDGFGAFF. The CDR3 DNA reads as TGTGCCACCAGCAGAGATGGATTTGGGGCTTTCTTT.

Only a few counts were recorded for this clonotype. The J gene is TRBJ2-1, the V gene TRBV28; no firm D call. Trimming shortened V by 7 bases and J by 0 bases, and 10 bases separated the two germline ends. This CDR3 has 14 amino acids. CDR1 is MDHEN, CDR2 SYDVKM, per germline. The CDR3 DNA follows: TGTGCCAGCACCCCCCCCGACTCCTACAATGAGCAGTTCTTC. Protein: CASTPPDSYNEQFF.

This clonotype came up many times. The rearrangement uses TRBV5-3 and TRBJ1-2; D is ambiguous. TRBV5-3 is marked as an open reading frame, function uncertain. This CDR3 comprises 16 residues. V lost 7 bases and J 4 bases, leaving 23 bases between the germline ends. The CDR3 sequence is CARDDPVVRKTYGYTF. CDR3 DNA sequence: TGTGCCAGAGACGACCCAGTGGTGAGAAAGACCTATGGCTACACCTTC.

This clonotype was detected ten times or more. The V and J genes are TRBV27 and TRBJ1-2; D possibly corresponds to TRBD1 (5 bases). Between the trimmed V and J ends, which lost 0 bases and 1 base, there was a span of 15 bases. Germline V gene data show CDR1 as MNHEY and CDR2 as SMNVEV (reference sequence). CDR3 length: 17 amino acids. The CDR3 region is CASSLSVTAPFNYGYTF. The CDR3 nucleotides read TGTGCCAGCAGTTTATCGGTGACAGCGCCTTTTAACTATGGCTACACCTTC.

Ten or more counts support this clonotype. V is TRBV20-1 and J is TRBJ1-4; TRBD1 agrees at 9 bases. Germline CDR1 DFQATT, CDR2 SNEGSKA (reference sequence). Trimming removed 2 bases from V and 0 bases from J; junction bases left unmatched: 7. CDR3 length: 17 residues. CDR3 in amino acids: CSARSPTGGPTNEKLFF. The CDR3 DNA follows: TGCAGTGCTAGATCCCCCACAGGGGGCCCAACTAATGAAAAACTGTTTTTT.

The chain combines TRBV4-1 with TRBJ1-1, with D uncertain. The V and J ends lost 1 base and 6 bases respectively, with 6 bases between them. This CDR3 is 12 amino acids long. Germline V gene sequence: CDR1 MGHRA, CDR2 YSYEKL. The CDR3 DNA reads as TGCGCCAGCAGCCAAGGAAATGCTGAAGCTTTCTTT. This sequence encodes CASSQGNAEAFF.

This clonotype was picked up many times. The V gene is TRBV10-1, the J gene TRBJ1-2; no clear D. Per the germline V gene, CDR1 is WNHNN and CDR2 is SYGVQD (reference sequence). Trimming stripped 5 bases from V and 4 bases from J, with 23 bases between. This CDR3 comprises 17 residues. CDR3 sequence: CASSTKQRSRKTYGYTF. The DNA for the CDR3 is TGCGCCAGCAGTACTAAACAAAGATCGCGAAAGACCTATGGCTACACCTTC.

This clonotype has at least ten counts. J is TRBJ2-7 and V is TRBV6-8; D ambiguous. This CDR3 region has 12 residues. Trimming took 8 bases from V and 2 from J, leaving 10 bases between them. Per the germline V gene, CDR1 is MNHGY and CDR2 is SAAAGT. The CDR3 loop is CASQPATYEQYF. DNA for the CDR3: TGTGCCAGCCAGCCAGCTACCTACGAGCAGTACTTC.

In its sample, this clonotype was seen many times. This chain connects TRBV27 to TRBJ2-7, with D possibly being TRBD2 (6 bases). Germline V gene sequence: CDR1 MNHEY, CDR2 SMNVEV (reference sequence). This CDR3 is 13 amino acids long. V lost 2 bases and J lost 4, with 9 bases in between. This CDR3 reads CASSLAGNYEQYF. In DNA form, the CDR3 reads TGTGCCAGCAGTTTAGCGGGGAATTACGAGCAGTACTTC.

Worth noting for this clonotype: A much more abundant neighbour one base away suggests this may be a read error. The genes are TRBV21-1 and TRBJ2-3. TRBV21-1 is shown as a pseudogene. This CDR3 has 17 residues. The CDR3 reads CASRRAIATIMQDTQYF. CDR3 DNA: TGTGCCAGCAGGAGAGCTATAGCTACAATCATGCAAGATACGCAGTATTTT.

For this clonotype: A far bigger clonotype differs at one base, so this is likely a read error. CDR3 protein: CASGLERYEQYF. The CDR3 nucleotides are TGTGCCAGCGGCTTAGAACGCTACGAGCAGTACTTC. The rearrangement joins TRBV13 to TRBJ2-4; D not resolved. The end of the DNA is better explained by TRBJ2-7, so the J call may be wrong. Germline lookup yields CDR1 PRHDT and CDR2 FYEKMQ (reference sequence). This CDR3 has 12 amino acids.

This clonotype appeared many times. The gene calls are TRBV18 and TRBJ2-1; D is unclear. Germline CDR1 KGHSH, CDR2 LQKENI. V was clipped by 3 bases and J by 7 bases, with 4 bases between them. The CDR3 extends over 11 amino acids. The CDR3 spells CASSPQNEQFF. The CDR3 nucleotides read TGTGCCAGCTCACCGCAGAATGAGCAGTTCTTC.

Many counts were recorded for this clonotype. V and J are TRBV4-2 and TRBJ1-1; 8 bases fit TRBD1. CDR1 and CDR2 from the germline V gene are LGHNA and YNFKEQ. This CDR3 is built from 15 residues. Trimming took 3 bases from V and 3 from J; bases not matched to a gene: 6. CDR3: CASSHVGQGDTEAFF. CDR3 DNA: TGTGCCAGCAGCCACGTCGGACAGGGCGACACTGAAGCTTTCTTT.

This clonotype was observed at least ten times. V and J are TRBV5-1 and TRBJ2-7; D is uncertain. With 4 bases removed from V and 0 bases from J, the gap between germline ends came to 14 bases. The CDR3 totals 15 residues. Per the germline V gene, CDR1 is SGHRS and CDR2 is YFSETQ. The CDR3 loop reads CASSQDPTLSYEQYF. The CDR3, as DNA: TGCGCCAGCAGCCAGGACCCGACACTCTCCTACGAGCAGTACTTC.

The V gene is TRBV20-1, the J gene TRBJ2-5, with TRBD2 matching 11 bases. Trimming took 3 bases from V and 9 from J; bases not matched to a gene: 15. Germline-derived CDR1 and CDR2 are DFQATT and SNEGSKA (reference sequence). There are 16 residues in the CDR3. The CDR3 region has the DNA TGCAGTGCTAGGGCCACGAATAGCGGGGGGGAAGGGTCCCAGTACTTC. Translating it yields CSARATNSGGEGSQYF.